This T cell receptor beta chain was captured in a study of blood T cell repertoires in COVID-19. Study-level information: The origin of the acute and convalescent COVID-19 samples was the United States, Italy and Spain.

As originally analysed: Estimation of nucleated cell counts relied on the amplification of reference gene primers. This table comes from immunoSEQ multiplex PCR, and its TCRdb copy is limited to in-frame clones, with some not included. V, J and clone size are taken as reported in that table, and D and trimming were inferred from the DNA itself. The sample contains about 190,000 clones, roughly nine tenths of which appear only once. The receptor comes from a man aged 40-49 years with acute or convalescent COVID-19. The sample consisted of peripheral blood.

CDR3 nucleotide sequence: TGTGCCAGTCGCCCTCCGGGACAGGGGGCTGAAAAACTGTTTTTT. This gives the protein CASRPPGQGAEKLFF. The chain recombines TRBV19 with TRBJ1-4; 12 positions match TRBD1. Per the germline V gene, CDR1 is LNHDA and CDR2 is SQIVND (reference sequence). The CDR3 extends over 15 amino acids. V lost 8 bases, J lost 7 bases, and 8 bases stayed unmatched.